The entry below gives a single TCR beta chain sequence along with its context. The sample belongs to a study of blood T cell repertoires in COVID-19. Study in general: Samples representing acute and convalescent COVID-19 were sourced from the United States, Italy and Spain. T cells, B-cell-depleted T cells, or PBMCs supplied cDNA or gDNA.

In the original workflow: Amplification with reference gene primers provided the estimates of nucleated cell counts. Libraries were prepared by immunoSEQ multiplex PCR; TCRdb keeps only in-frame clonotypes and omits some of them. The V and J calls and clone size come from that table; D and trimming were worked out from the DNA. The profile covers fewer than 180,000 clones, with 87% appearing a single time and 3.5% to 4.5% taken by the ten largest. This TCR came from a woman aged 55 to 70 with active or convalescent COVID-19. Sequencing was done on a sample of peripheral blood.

The CDR3 region has the DNA TGTGCCAGCAGTTACTCGATGCGGCGACTAGCGGGAGGCCCGCAGTTCTTC. Its translation: CASSYSMRRLAGGPQFF. The chain employs TRBV6-2 or TRBV6-3 and TRBJ2-1, with TRBD2 matching 13 bases. The CDR3 covers 17 residues. Germline-derived CDR1 and CDR2 are MNHEY and SVGEGT. Trimming removed 0 bases from V and 12 bases from J; junction bases left unmatched: 11.